Listed below are T cell receptor beta chains from one sample, sequenced in a study of cytomegalovirus exposure and HLA in healthy donors. Method: immunoSEQ multiplex PCR; TCRdb's copy keeps in-frame clones and lacks some. The table includes roughly 160,000 clones, approximately 78% detected once. Sample: PBMCs. The source is a woman aged 25 to 39 in good health and CMV-seropositive. Both conserved end residues are part of each CDR3. D genes are given only for firm matches. Only part of the rows carry a size: once, few, many, or a class if the clone is expanded.

abundance	d_gene	v_gene	len	j_gene	CDR3aa	CDR3nt
NA	TRBD1	TRBV4-2	16	TRBJ1-4	CASSQDYGTGGLKLFF	TGTGCCAGCAGCCAAGATTACGGGACAGGGGGCCTTAAACTGTTTTTT
few	TRBD1	TRBV28	15	TRBJ1-2	CASSFLGQGFYGYTF	TGTGCCAGCAGTTTTCTCGGACAGGGATTCTATGGCTACACCTTC
few	NA	TRBV13	14	TRBJ1-2	CASSLDVRVYGYTF	TGTGCCAGCAGCTTAGATGTCAGGGTCTATGGCTACACCTTC
NA	NA	TRBV15	15	TRBJ2-5	CATSRDAVLQETQYF	TGTGCCACCAGCAGAGATGCGGTGCTCCAAGAGACCCAGTACTTC
NA	TRBD1	TRBV19	14	TRBJ1-2	CASSVRDSYYGYTF	TGTGCCAGTAGTGTCCGGGACAGCTACTATGGCTACACCTTC
NA	NA	TRBV4-2	18	TRBJ2-7	CASSQDRLGSDRPYEQYF	TGTGCCAGCAGCCAAGATCGCCTTGGGAGCGATCGCCCCTACGAGCAGTACTTC
NA	NA	TRBV9	16	TRBJ2-2	CASSPQGRIGTGELFF	TGTGCCAGCAGCCCACAAGGCAGGATAGGAACCGGGGAGCTGTTTTTT
NA	TRBD2	TRBV15	14	TRBJ2-7	CATSNGIAGGEQYF	TGTGCCACCAGCAACGGGATAGCGGGGGGCGAGCAGTACTTC
NA	TRBD2	TRBV7-3	13	TRBJ2-3	CASRASGVDTQYF	TGTGCCAGCAGAGCTAGCGGGGTGGATACGCAGTATTTT
NA	TRBD2	TRBV9	15	TRBJ2-3	CASSGSGGADDTQYF	TGTGCCAGCAGCGGTAGCGGGGGGGCGGATGATACGCAGTATTTT
NA	TRBD2	TRBV6-6	15	TRBJ2-3	CASSFSAGKTDTQYF	TGTGCCAGCAGTTTCTCAGCGGGGAAGACAGATACGCAGTATTTT
once	NA	TRBV4-1	15	TRBJ1-2	CASSQVIQGGGGYTF	TGCGCCAGCAGCCAAGTCATACAGGGAGGGGGTGGCTACACCTTC
NA	NA	TRBV2	16	TRBJ2-7	CASSYNQGGNVNEQYF	TGTGCCAGCAGCTACAATCAGGGAGGAAATGTCAACGAGCAGTACTTC
NA	NA	TRBV2	15	TRBJ1-1	CASSEDGGRDTEAFF	TGTGCCAGCAGTGAAGACGGGGGGCGGGACACTGAAGCTTTCTTT
NA	TRBD1	TRBV27	17	TRBJ1-5	CASSRGQGRGSNQPQHF	TGTGCCAGCAGTAGGGGACAGGGAAGGGGGAGCAATCAGCCCCAGCATTTT
NA	TRBD1	TRBV13	14	TRBJ1-1	CASTYRGRNTEAFF	TGTGCCAGCACCTACAGGGGGCGGAACACTGAAGCTTTCTTT